The source of this T cell receptor (beta chain) is a study of shared clonotypes between healthy human individuals. Whole-study results and caveats: Represented diversity (both genetic and exposure-history) was limited by the small number of donors. It was observed that 5% to 6.5% of naive CD4 clonotypes were shared across a few donors. Among non-shared clonotypes, generation probabilities were lower than among those shared by all four donors. What naive subsets generally showed was a larger estimated richness than memory subsets showed.

Germline-derived CDR1 and CDR2 are SGHRS and YFSETQ. V lost 0 bases, J lost 1 base, and 14 bases lay in between. CDR3 length: 17 residues. This clone was recorded at least ten times. The antigen is undetermined. Sequenced by immunoSEQ multiplex PCR; TCRdb stores in-frame clones only, minus some. This table has about 730,000 clones, around 70% appearing once. The genes are TRBV5-1 and TRBJ2-4; D unclear. The material sequenced was memory CD4+ T cells sorted from blood. The subset: CD45RA-negative fraction. The sequence was collected from a woman aged 25 to 45 in good health. DNA for the CDR3: TGCGCCAGCAGCTTGGGTTCCAGTCCCGGGGCCAAAAACATTCAGTACTTC. Its protein product is CASSLGSSPGAKNIQYF.